This is a list of T cell receptor beta chains from one sample in a study of T-cell reconstitution after alpha-beta-depleted transplantation in children. In TCRdb, the PCR reads were re-called with MiXCR into one record per CDR3 protein. The table records around 80,000 distinct CDR3 sequences, 15% to 20% of them present only once. Sequenced here: PBMCs, mostly from graft donor cells, sampled 360 days after TCRalphabeta/CD19-depleted stem cell transplant. These receptor sequences come from a male patient under 10 years old who had a stem cell transplant for acute lymphoblastic leukemia, so the T cells may come from the graft donor. Each CDR3 is given with its conserved first and last residue. A D gene is named only where the DNA matches it firmly. The size of a clone is reported for some rows only, either as once, few or many, or as a class for expanded clones.

clone size: few; D gene: .; J gene: TRBJ2-3; V gene: TRBV5-1; CDR3 DNA: TGCGCCAGCAGCTTGGGTCAGCTTCCCACAGATACGCAGTATTTT; CDR3 protein: CASSLGQLPTDTQYF
clone size: .; D gene: TRBD2; J gene: TRBJ2-3; V gene: TRBV11-2; CDR3 DNA: TGTGCCAGCAGCTTATCCGGACTAGCGGGAGTCACAGATACGCAGTATTTT; CDR3 protein: CASSLSGLAGVTDTQYF
clone size: few; D gene: .; J gene: TRBJ1-1; V gene: TRBV6-5; CDR3 DNA: TGTGCCAGCAGCTACAGCCTGGTGAACACTGAAGCTTTCTTT; CDR3 protein: CASSYSLVNTEAFF
clone size: .; D gene: .; J gene: TRBJ2-7; V gene: TRBV7-9; CDR3 DNA: TGTGCCAGCAGCAGTGACGGGGGCCTCTACGAGCAGTACTTC; CDR3 protein: CASSSDGGLYEQYF
clone size: .; D gene: .; J gene: TRBJ2-5; V gene: TRBV11-2; CDR3 DNA: TGTGCCAGCAGTCCCTATTCCGGCCACAACCCTCAAGAGACCCAGTACTTC; CDR3 protein: CASSPYSGHNPQETQYF
clone size: .; D gene: .; J gene: TRBJ2-5; V gene: TRBV29-1; CDR3 DNA: TGCAGCCTGACGAAGGATTCGGAAGAGACCCAGTACTTC; CDR3 protein: CSLTKDSEETQYF
clone size: few; D gene: .; J gene: TRBJ2-1; V gene: TRBV5-1; CDR3 DNA: TGCGCCAGCAGCATACTGAAGAGCTCCTACAATGAGCAGTTCTTC; CDR3 protein: CASSILKSSYNEQFF
clone size: few; D gene: .; J gene: TRBJ2-5; V gene: TRBV20-1; CDR3 DNA: TGCAGTGCAACCGTCGTCAGGCTAGAGACCCAGTACTTC; CDR3 protein: CSATVVRLETQYF
clone size: many; D gene: TRBD1; J gene: TRBJ1-4; V gene: TRBV7-9; CDR3 DNA: TGTGCCAGCAGCTGGACAGGGGGCGCTGAAAAACTGTTTTTT; CDR3 protein: CASSWTGGAEKLFF
clone size: .; D gene: .; J gene: TRBJ2-7; V gene: TRBV20-1; CDR3 DNA: TGCAGTGCTAGAAACTCGAAGACCTACGAGCAGTACTTC; CDR3 protein: CSARNSKTYEQYF
clone size: .; D gene: TRBD2; J gene: TRBJ2-4; V gene: TRBV13; CDR3 DNA: TGTGCCAGCAGCCTACTAGCGGGAGGGGTCCGGTCCAAAAACATTCAGTACTTC; CDR3 protein: CASSLLAGGVRSKNIQYF
clone size: many; D gene: TRBD1; J gene: TRBJ2-2; V gene: TRBV6-1; CDR3 DNA: TGTGCCAGCAGGCGACAGGGGGCAAACACCGGGGAGCTGTTTTTT; CDR3 protein: CASRRQGANTGELFF
clone size: few; D gene: TRBD1; J gene: TRBJ2-3; V gene: TRBV20-1; CDR3 DNA: TGCAGTGCTAGTCCGGGACAGGGCACAGATACGCAGTATTTT; CDR3 protein: CSASPGQGTDTQYF
clone size: .; D gene: .; J gene: TRBJ2-5; V gene: TRBV5-1; CDR3 DNA: TGCGCCAGCAGCTTGGGCAGGGCTAGCACGGAGACCCAGTACTTC; CDR3 protein: CASSLGRASTETQYF
clone size: .; D gene: .; J gene: TRBJ2-3; V gene: TRBV7-8; CDR3 DNA: TGTGCCAGCAGCCCTCTTCGACTTAGCACAGATACGCAGTATTTT; CDR3 protein: CASSPLRLSTDTQYF
clone size: few; D gene: TRBD1; J gene: TRBJ1-5; V gene: TRBV2; CDR3 DNA: TGTGCCAGCAGTGAAATCAGGGGGGATCAGCCCCAGCATTTT; CDR3 protein: CASSEIRGDQPQHF
clone size: few; D gene: TRBD2; J gene: TRBJ2-1; V gene: TRBV11-3; CDR3 DNA: TGTGCCAGCAGCTTCTGGACTAGCGGGAGCCAGAACAATGAGCAGTTCTTC; CDR3 protein: CASSFWTSGSQNNEQFF
clone size: few; D gene: TRBD2; J gene: TRBJ2-3; V gene: TRBV25-1; CDR3 DNA: TGTGCCAGCAGTGAATACCGGGGGGGAATGCCAGATACGCAGTATTTT; CDR3 protein: CASSEYRGGMPDTQYF
clone size: .; D gene: TRBD1; J gene: TRBJ1-2; V gene: TRBV12-3/TRBV12-4; CDR3 DNA: TGTGCCAGCAGTTTAGGGGGACAGGGGGCGAATGGCTACACCTTC; CDR3 protein: CASSLGGQGANGYTF
clone size: many; D gene: TRBD1; J gene: TRBJ1-1; V gene: TRBV7-9; CDR3 DNA: TGTGCCAGCAGGGGACAGGGGGGGAACACTGAAGCTTTCTTT; CDR3 protein: CASRGQGGNTEAFF
clone size: few; D gene: TRBD2; J gene: TRBJ2-2; V gene: TRBV5-4; CDR3 DNA: TGTGCCAGCAGCTTAGGGGCGGGAGCCGGGGAGCTGTTTTTT; CDR3 protein: CASSLGAGAGELFF
clone size: .; D gene: TRBD1; J gene: TRBJ2-2; V gene: TRBV6-1; CDR3 DNA: TGTGCCAGCAGGCTCGACAGGGCGGGCACCGGGGAGCTGTTTTTT; CDR3 protein: CASRLDRAGTGELFF
clone size: .; D gene: .; J gene: TRBJ2-1; V gene: TRBV2; CDR3 DNA: TGTGCCTTCATCAGCCAAGGGAGCGGGTTGGGGAATGAGCAGTTCTTC; CDR3 protein: CAFISQGSGLGNEQFF
clone size: few; D gene: .; J gene: TRBJ2-3; V gene: TRBV12-3/TRBV12-4; CDR3 DNA: TGTGCCAGCAGTTTTTACGGGAGCAGTGGAGATACGCAGTATTTT; CDR3 protein: CASSFYGSSGDTQYF
clone size: few; D gene: .; J gene: TRBJ2-3; V gene: TRBV20-1; CDR3 DNA: TGCAGTGCCGCGCCCCGGGAAAGCACAGATACGCAGTATTTT; CDR3 protein: CSAAPRESTDTQYF
clone size: few; D gene: TRBD1; J gene: TRBJ1-6; V gene: TRBV12-3/TRBV12-4; CDR3 DNA: TGTGCCAGCAGGGACAGGGTGTATAATTCACCCCTCCACTTT; CDR3 protein: CASRDRVYNSPLHF
clone size: few; D gene: .; J gene: TRBJ2-7; V gene: TRBV11-3; CDR3 DNA: TGTGCCAGCAGTAGGATGCCTAAGACAACTTACCCCTTCGAGCAGTACTTC; CDR3 protein: CASSRMPKTTYPFEQYF
clone size: few; D gene: .; J gene: TRBJ2-1; V gene: TRBV21-1; CDR3 DNA: TGTGCCAGCAATCCCCGGGACTACAATGAGCAGTTCTTC; CDR3 protein: CASNPRDYNEQFF
clone size: many; D gene: TRBD2; J gene: TRBJ2-7; V gene: TRBV20-1; CDR3 DNA: TGCAGTGCCGAACCCGGGCTAGCGGGCTCCTACGAGCAGTACTTC; CDR3 protein: CSAEPGLAGSYEQYF
clone size: few; D gene: .; J gene: TRBJ2-1; V gene: TRBV7-9; CDR3 DNA: TGTGCCAGCAGCGCCCGACAGTACAATGAGCAGTTCTTC; CDR3 protein: CASSARQYNEQFF
clone size: .; D gene: TRBD2; J gene: TRBJ2-1; V gene: TRBV12-3/TRBV12-4; CDR3 DNA: TGTGCCAGCAGTTCAGGGACTAGCGGGAGGTTCAGCTCCTACAATGAGCAGTTCTTC; CDR3 protein: CASSSGTSGRFSSYNEQFF
clone size: few; D gene: TRBD2; J gene: TRBJ2-1; V gene: TRBV12-3/TRBV12-4; CDR3 DNA: TGTGCCAGCAGTTCCGCCATCAGCGGGAGAGTCTACAATGAGCAGTTCTTC; CDR3 protein: CASSSAISGRVYNEQFF
clone size: many; D gene: TRBD2; J gene: TRBJ2-5; V gene: TRBV4-1; CDR3 DNA: TGCGCCAGCAGCCCTAAAGGTGGACTAGCGGGGCTCGGGGAGACCCAGTACTTC; CDR3 protein: CASSPKGGLAGLGETQYF
clone size: few; D gene: .; J gene: TRBJ2-1; V gene: TRBV18; CDR3 DNA: TGTGCCAGCTCCCGCCTGAGCTCCTACAATGAGCAGTTCTTC; CDR3 protein: CASSRLSSYNEQFF
clone size: .; D gene: TRBD1; J gene: TRBJ1-6; V gene: TRBV20-1; CDR3 DNA: TGCAGTGCTAGAGTTTGGGACAGGGACTTTTATTCACCCCTCCACTTT; CDR3 protein: CSARVWDRDFYSPLHF
clone size: few; D gene: TRBD1; J gene: TRBJ2-5; V gene: TRBV6-1; CDR3 DNA: TGTGCCAGCAGCCCGACAGGGGATAGGGGAGCGACCCAGTACTTC; CDR3 protein: CASSPTGDRGATQYF
clone size: .; D gene: TRBD2; J gene: TRBJ2-3; V gene: TRBV12-3/TRBV12-4; CDR3 DNA: TGTGCCAGCAGTCGACTAGCGGGTCTCACAGATACGCAGTATTTT; CDR3 protein: CASSRLAGLTDTQYF